This T cell receptor beta chain was identified during a study of blood T cell repertoires in COVID-19. Study information: Acute and convalescent COVID-19 specimens originated in the United States, Italy and Spain.

Between the trimmed V and J ends, which lost 8 bases and 0 bases, there was a span of 11 bases. Germline CDR1 MNHNY, CDR2 SVGAGI (reference sequence). The CDR3 totals 14 residues. This clone was seen only once. Authors' data handling: It was from reference gene primer amplification that nucleated cell counts were estimated. Libraries were prepared by immunoSEQ multiplex PCR; TCRdb keeps only in-frame clonotypes and omits some of them. V and J calls and clone size are copied from that table; D and trimming were computed from the DNA. The table records just under 150,000 clones, about nine tenths of them present only once.

The sequenced sample was peripheral blood. The clonotype comes from a human donor in a cohort sampled during active COVID-19. The chain uses TRBV6-6 and TRBJ2-4, with D possibly TRBD2 on 6 matching bases. The chain's CDR3 is CASGRGRAKNIQYF. CDR3 DNA: TGTGCCAGCGGGCGGGGTCGAGCCAAAAACATTCAGTACTTC.